The T cell receptor beta chain under discussion was sequenced for a study of regulatory T cells in long-lasting Graves disease. Points from the study as a whole: Persistent disease was characterized by preferential usage of TRBV28, TRBJ1-2 and TRBJ2-5.

This CDR3 contains 14 residues. V gave up 8 bases and J gave up 0 bases, with 13 bases separating them. The germline V gene encodes CDR1 MNHNS and CDR2 SASEGT. Investigators prepared the TCR beta libraries by applying iRepertoire HTBI primers and Arm-PCR of CDR3 regions. Via MiXCR, TCRdb re-called the multiplex PCR reads, giving one row per CDR3 protein. The sample records hundreds of thousands of distinct CDR3 sequences, 15% to 19% being singletons. The time point denotes: newly diagnosed GD, antithyroid drugs for less than 3 months. PBMC RNA was the source of the TCR library. Patients all came to the study from an endocrinology department in Xi'an, China. This clonotype was observed a few times. Its target is not known.

The sequenced sample was peripheral blood mononuclear cells (PBMCs), obtained at new diagnosis, from a patient treated with antithyroid drugs. V gene TRBV6-1 combines with J gene TRBJ1-2, with D unresolved. The sequence came from a female donor with Graves disease. The CDR3 nucleotides are TGTGCCAGCTTCTCGCCGGGAGCTAACTATGGCTACACCTTC. Amino acid sequence: CASFSPGANYGYTF.